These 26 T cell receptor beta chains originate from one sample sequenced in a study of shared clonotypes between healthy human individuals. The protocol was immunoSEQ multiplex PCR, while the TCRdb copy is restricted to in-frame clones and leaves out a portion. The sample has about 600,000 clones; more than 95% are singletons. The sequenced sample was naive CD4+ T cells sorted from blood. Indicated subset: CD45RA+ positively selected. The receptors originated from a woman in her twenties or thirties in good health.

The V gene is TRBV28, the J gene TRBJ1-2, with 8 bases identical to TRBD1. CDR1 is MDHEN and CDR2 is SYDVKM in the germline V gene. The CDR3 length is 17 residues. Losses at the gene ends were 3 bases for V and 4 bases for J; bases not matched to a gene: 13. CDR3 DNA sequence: TGTGCCAGCAGTTTCCCCCTCAGACAGGGGATGAGCTATGGCTACACCTTC. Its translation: CASSFPLRQGMSYGYTF.

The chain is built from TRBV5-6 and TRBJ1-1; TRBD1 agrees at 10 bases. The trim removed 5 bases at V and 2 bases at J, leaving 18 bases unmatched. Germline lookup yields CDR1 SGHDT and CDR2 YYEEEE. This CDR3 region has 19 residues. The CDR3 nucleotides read TGTGCCAGCAGGGGGGACAGGGGCAAAACGGGAATGGGAAACACTGAAGCTTTCTTT. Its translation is CASRGDRGKTGMGNTEAFF.

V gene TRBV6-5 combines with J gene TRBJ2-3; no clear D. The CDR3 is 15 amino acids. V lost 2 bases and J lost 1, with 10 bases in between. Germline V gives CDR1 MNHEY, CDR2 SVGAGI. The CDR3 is CASSYGGSGTDTQYF. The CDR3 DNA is TGTGCCAGCAGTTACGGCGGAAGCGGCACAGATACGCAGTATTTT.

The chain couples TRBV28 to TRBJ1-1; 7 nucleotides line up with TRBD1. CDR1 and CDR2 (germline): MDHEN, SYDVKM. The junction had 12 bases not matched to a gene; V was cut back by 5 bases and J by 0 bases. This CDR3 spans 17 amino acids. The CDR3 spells CASSNSQGGDMNTEAFF. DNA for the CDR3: TGTGCCAGCAGTAATAGTCAAGGGGGCGATATGAACACTGAAGCTTTCTTT.

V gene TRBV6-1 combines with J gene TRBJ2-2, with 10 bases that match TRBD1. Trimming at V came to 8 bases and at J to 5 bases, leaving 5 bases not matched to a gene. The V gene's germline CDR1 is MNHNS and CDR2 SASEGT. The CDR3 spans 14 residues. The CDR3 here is CASERDRGTGELFF. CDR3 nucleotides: TGTGCCAGCGAGCGGGACAGGGGAACCGGGGAGCTGTTTTTT.

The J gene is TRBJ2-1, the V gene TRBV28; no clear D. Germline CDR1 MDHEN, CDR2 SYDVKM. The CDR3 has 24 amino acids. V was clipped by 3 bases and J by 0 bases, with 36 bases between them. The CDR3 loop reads CASSFIWASNSLSLAAPSYNEQFF. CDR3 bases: TGTGCCAGCAGTTTTATATGGGCTTCCAACTCTTTAAGTCTCGCCGCCCCCTCCTACAATGAGCAGTTCTTC.

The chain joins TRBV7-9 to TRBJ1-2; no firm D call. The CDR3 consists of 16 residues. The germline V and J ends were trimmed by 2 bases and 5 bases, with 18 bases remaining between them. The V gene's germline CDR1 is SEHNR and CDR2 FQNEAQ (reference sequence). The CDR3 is CASSLYTADLGYGYTF. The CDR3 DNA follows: TGTGCCAGCAGCTTATATACAGCAGACTTGGGGTATGGCTACACCTTC.

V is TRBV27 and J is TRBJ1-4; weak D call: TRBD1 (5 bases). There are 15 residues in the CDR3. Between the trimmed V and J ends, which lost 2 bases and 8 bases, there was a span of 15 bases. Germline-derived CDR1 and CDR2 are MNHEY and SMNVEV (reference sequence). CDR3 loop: CASSLRSGGGEKLFF. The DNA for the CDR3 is TGTGCCAGCAGTTTAAGGTCCGGGGGAGGAGAAAAACTGTTTTTT.

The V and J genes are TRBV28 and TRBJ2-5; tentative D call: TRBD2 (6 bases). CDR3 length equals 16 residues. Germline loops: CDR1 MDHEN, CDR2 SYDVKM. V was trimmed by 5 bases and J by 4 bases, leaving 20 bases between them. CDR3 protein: CASSNYGPPGAETQYF. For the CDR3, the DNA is TGTGCCAGCAGTAACTACGGACCCCCGGGAGCAGAGACCCAGTACTTC.

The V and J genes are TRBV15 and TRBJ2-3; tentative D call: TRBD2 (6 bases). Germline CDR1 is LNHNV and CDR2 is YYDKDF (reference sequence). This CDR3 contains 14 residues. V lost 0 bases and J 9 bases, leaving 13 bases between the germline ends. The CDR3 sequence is CATSRDRRRETQYF. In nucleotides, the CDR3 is TGTGCCACCAGCAGAGATCGGCGTCGGGAGACGCAGTATTTT.

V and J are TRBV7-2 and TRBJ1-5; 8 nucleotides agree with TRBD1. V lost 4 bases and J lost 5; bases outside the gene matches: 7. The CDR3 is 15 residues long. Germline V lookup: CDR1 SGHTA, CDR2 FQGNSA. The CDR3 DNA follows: TGTGCCAGCAGCTCGACAGGGGTCGCGGATCAGCCCCAGCATTTT. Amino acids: CASSSTGVADQPQHF. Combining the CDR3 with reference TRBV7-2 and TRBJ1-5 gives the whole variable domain GAGVSQSPSNKVTEKGKDVELRCDPISGHTALYWYRQSLGQGLEFLIYFQGNSAPDKSGLPSDRFSAERTGGSVSTLTIQRTQQEDSAVYLCASSSTGVADQPQHFGDGTRLSIL.

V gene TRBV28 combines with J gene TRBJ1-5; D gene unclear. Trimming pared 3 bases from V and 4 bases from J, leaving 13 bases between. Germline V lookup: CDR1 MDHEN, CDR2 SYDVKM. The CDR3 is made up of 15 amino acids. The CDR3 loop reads CASSFYTQINQPQHF. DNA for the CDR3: TGTGCCAGCAGTTTTTATACACAAATTAATCAGCCCCAGCATTTT.

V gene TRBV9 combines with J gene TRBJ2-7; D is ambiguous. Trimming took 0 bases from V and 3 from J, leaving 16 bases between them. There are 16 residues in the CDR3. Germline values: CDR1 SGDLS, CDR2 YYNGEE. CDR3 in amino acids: CASSVAVTQRNYEQYF. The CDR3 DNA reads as TGTGCCAGCAGCGTAGCTGTGACCCAAAGGAACTACGAGCAGTACTTC.

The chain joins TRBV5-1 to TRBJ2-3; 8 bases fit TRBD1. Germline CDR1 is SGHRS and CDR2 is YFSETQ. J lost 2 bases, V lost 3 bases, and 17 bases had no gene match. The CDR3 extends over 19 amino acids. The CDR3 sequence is CASSSSPRTGRMVTDTQYF. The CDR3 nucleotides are TGCGCCAGCAGCTCCTCCCCCCGGACAGGGAGGATGGTCACAGATACGCAGTATTTT.

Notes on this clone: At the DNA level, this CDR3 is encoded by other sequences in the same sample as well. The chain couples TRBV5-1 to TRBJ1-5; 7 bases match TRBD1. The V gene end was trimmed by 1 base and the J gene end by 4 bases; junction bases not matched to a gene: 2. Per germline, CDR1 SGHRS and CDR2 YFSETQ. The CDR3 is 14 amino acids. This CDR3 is CASSLTGVNQPQHF. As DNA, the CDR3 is TGCGCCAGCAGCTTGACAGGGGTAAATCAGCCCCAGCATTTT.

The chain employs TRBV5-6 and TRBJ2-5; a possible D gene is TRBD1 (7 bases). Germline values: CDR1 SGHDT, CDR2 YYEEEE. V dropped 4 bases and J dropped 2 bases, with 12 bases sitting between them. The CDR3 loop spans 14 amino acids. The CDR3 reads CASSLQGRQETQYF. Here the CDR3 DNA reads TGTGCCAGCAGCCTACAGGGGAGGCAAGAGACCCAGTACTTC.

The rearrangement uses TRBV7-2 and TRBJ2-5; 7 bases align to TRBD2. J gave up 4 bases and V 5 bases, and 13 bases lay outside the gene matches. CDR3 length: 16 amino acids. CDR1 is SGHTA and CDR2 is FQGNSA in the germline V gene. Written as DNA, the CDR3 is TGTGCCAGCAGCGCTGTGTTGGGGGAGGGCCGAGAGACCCAGTACTTC. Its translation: CASSAVLGEGRETQYF.

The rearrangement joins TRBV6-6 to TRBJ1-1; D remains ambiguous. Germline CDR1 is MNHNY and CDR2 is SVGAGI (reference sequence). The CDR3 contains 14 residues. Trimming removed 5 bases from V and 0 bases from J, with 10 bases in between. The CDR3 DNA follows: TGTGCCAGCAGTACCGCCACAATGAACACTGAAGCTTTCTTT. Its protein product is CASSTATMNTEAFF.

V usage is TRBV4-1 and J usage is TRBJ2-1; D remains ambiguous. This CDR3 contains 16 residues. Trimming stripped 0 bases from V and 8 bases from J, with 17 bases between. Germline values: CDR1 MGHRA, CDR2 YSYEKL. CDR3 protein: CASSQEGTRASHEQFF. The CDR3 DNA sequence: TGCGCCAGCAGCCAAGAAGGTACTCGCGCCTCCCATGAGCAGTTCTTC.

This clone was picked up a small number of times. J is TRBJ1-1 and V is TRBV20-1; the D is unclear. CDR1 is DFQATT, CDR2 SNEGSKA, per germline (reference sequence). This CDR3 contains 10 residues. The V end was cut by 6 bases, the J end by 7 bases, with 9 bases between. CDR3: CSAQRDEAFF. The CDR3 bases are TGCAGTGCCCAGAGAGATGAAGCTTTCTTT.

The CDR3 coding sequence is TGTGCCAGCAGTGAATCCCCTCCTGGTACCGGGGAGCTGTTTTTT. It codes for CASSESPPGTGELFF. The V and J genes are TRBV25-1 and TRBJ2-2; no clear D gene. This CDR3 is built from 15 residues. In germline, CDR1 is MGHDK, CDR2 SYGVNS. Trimming left V 1 base short and J 5 bases short, with 11 bases between.

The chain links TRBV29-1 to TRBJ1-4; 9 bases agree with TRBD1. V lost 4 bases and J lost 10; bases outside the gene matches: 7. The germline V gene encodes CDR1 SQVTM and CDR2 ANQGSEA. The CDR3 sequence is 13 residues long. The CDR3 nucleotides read TGCAGCGTTGCAAGGGACAGGGAAGGAAAACTGTTTTTT. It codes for CSVARDREGKLFF.

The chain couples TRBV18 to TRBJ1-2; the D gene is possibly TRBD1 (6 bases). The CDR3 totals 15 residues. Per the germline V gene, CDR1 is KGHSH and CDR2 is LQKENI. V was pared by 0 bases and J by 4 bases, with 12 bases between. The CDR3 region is CASSPPNREGYGYTF. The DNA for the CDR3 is TGTGCCAGCTCACCACCTAACAGGGAGGGCTATGGCTACACCTTC.

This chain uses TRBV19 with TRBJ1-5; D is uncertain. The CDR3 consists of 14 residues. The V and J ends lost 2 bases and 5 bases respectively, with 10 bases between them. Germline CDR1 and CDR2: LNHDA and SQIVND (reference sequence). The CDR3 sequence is CASSIRPLDQPQHF. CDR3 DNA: TGTGCCAGTAGTATAAGGCCCTTGGATCAGCCCCAGCATTTT. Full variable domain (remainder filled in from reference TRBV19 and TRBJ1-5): DGGITQSPKYLFRKEGQNVTLSCEQNLNHDAMYWYRQDPGQGLRLIYYSQIVNDFQKGDIAEGYSVSREKKESFPLTVTSAQKNPTAFYLCASSIRPLDQPQHFGDGTRLSIL.

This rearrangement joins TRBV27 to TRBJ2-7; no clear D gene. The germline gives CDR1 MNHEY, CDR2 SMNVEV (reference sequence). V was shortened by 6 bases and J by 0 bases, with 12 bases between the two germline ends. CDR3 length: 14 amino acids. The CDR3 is CASRTQVDSYEQYF. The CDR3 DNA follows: TGTGCCAGCAGAACACAAGTAGACTCCTACGAGCAGTACTTC.

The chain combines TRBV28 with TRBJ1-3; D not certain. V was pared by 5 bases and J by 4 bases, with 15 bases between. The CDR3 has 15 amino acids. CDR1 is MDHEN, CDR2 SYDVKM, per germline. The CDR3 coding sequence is TGTGCCAGCAGTCTCGGACGGGCTCCGGGAAACACCATATATTTT. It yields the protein CASSLGRAPGNTIYF.